This T cell receptor (beta chain) appears in the sequencing data of a study of T cell repertoires in cytomegalovirus infection. The overall study: A matching HLA type, together with CMV infection, was signaled by public TCR beta signatures.

Study results and limitations: HLA-C-restricted CMV-specific TCR beta clonotypes prevailed in the ex vivo response. People with CMV and the relevant HLA were identified by cumulative public TCR beta family frequency.

TCRdb fed the reads into MiXCR, producing one record per CDR3 protein. The sample contains a few hundred thousand distinct CDR3 sequences, 15% to 20% of which appear only once. In its sample, this clonotype was seen a few times. No antigen is known for it. The V and J ends lost 2 bases and 3 bases respectively, with 31 bases between them. Germline V CDR1 and CDR2: MNHEY, SVGEGT. The CDR3 totals 21 residues. Sequencing was performed on CD8+ T cells from PBMCs. The receptor comes from a human donor in good health (CMV status not recorded). Some clones in this sample may be carry-over from other donors' samples. V is TRBV6-2 or TRBV6-3 and J is TRBJ1-1, with TRBD1 as a possible D gene (5 bases). CDR3 sequence reads: CASSYLGLGSVPKRGHTEAFF. CDR3 coding DNA: TGTGCCAGCAGTTACCTGGGGCTCGGAAGTGTCCCCAAGAGAGGACACACTGAAGCTTTCTTT.